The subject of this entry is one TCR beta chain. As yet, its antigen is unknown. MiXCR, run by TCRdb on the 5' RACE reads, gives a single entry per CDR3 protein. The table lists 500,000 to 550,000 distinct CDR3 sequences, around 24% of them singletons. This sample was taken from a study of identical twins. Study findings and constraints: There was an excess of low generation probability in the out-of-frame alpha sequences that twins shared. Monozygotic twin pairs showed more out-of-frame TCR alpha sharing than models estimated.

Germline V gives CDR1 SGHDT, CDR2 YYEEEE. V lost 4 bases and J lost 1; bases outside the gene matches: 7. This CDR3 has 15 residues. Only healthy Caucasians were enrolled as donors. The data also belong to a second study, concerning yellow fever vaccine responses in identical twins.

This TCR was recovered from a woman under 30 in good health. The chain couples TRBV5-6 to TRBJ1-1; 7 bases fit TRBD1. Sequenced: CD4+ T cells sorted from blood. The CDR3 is CASSVTGVKNTEAFF. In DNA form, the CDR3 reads TGTGCCAGCAGCGTTACAGGGGTGAAGAACACTGAAGCTTTCTTT.